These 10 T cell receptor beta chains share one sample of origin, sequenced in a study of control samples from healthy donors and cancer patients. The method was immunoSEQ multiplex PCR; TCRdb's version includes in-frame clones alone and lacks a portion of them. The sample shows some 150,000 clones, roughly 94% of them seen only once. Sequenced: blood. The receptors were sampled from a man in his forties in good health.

The CDR3 bases are TGTGCCAGCAGCCTACAGGGGTATAGCAATCAGCCCCAGCATTTT. Its protein is CASSLQGYSNQPQHF. This chain connects TRBV5-6 to TRBJ1-5; 7 nucleotides agree with TRBD1. With V trimmed by 4 bases and J by 0 bases, 4 bases remained unmatched. Germline V gives CDR1 SGHDT, CDR2 YYEEEE. This CDR3 contains 15 residues. The complete variable domain, with remaining parts taken from reference TRBV5-6 and TRBJ1-5, reads DAGVTQSPTHLIKTRGQQVTLRCSPKSGHDTVSWYQQALGQGPQFIFQYYEEEERQRGNFPDRFSGHQFPNYSSELNVNALLLGDSALYLCASSLQGYSNQPQHFGDGTRLSIL.

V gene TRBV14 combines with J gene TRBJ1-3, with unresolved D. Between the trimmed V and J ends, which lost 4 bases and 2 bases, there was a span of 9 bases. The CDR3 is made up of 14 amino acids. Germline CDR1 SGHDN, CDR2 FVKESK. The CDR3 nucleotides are TGTGCCAGCAGCCTACGAGGAACTGGAAACACCATATATTTT. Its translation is CASSLRGTGNTIYF.

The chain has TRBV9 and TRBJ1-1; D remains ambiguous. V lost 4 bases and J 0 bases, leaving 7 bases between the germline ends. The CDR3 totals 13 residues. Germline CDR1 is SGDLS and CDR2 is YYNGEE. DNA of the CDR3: TGTGCCAGCAGCTATAAACTGAACACTGAAGCTTTCTTT. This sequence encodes CASSYKLNTEAFF.

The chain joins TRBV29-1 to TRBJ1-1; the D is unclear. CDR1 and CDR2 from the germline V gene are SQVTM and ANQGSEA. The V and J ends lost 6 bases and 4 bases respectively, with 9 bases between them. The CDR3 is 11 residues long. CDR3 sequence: CSVKEVTEAFF. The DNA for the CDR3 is TGCAGCGTCAAGGAAGTCACTGAAGCTTTCTTT.

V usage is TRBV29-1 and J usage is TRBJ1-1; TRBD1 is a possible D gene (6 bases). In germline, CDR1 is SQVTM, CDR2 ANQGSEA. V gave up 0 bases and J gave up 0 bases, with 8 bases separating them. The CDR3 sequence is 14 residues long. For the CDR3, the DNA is TGCAGCGTTGAAGAGGGGGCGATGAACACTGAAGCTTTCTTT. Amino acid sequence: CSVEEGAMNTEAFF.

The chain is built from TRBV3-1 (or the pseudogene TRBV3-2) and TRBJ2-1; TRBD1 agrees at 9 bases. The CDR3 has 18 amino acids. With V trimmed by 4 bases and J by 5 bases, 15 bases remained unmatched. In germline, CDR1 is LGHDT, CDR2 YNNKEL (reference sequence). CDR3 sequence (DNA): TGTGCCAGCAGCCCCAGGACAGGGGCCTCATTCATTCACAATGAGCAGTTCTTC. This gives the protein CASSPRTGASFIHNEQFF.

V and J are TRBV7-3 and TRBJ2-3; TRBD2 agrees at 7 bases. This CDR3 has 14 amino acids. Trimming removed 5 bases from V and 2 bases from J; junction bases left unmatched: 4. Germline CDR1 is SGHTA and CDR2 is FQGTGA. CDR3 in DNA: TGTGCCAGCAGCCCAAGCGGGGCCACAGATACGCAGTATTTT. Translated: CASSPSGATDTQYF.

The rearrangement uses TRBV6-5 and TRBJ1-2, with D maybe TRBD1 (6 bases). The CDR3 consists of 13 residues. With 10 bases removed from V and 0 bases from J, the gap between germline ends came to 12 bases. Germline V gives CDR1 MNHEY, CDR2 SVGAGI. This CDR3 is CATQGIANYGYTF. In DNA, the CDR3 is TGTGCCACCCAGGGGATAGCTAACTATGGCTACACCTTC.

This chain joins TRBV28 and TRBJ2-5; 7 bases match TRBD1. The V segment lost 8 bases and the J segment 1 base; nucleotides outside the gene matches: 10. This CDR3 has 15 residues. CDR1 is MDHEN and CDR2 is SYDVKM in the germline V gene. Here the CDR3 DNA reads TGTGCCAGCCACGCGGACAGGAAAGGCCAAGAGACCCAGTACTTC. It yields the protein CASHADRKGQETQYF.

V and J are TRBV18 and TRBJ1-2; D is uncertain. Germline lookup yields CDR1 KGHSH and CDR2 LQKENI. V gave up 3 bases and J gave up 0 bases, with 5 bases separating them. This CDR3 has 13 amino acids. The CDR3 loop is CASSPYTNYGYTF. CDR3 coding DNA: TGTGCCAGCTCACCCTACACTAACTATGGCTACACCTTC. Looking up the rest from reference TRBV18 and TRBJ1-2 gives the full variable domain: NAGVMQNPRHLVRRRGQEARLRCSPMKGHSHVYWYRQLPEEGLKFMVYLQKENIIDESGMPKERFSAEFPKEGPSILRIQQVVRGDSAAYFCASSPYTNYGYTFGSGTRLTVV.